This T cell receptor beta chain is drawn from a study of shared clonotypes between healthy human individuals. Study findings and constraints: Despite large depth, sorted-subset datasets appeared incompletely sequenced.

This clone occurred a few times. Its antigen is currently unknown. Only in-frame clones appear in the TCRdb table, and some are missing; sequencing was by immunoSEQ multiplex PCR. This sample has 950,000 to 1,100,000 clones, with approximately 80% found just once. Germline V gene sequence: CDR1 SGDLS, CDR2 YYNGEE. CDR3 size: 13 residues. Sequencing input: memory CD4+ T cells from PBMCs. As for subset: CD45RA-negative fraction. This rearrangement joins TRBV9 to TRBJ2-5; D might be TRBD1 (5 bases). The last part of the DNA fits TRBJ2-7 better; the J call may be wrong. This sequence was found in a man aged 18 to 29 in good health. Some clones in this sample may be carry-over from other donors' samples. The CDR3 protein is CASSVGQGGEQYF. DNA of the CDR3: TGTGCCAGCAGCGTAGGTCAGGGTGGCGAGCAGTACTTC.